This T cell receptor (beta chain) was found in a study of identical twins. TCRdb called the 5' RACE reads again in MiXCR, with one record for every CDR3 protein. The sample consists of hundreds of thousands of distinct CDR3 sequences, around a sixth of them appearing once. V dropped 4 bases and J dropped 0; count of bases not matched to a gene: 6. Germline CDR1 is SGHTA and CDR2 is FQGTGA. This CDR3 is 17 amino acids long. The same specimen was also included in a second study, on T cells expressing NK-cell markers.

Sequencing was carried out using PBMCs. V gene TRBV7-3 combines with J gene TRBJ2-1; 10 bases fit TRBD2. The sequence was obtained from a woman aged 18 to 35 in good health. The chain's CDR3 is CASSSYKRGGSYNEQFF. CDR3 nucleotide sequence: TGTGCCAGCAGCTCGTACAAGCGGGGGGGCTCCTACAATGAGCAGTTCTTC.